The clone carrying this TCR beta chain turned up a few times. Its antigen remains unidentified. This entry is derived from a study of T-cell reconstitution after alpha-beta-depleted transplantation in children. Whole-study results and caveats: Two months or so post-transplant, alpha-beta T cells reportedly derived from several hundred expanded graft clones. TCRbeta diversity was high at day 60 in some patients (a result of surviving recipient T cells and thymic progenitors). At one year after transplant, newly produced T cells mostly accounted for T-cell counts and diversity.

V lost 4 bases, J lost 3 bases, and 7 bases lay in between. Germline V gene sequence: CDR1 SQVTM, CDR2 ANQGSEA. The CDR3 is 11 residues long. Construction of the TCRbeta library involved unique molecular identifiers. Each CDR3 protein is one row after TCRdb ran MiXCR on the PCR reads. The sample shows some 140,000 distinct CDR3 sequences, around 9.8% of them seen only once. The sample here was PBMCs, mostly from graft donor cells, taken 180 days after TCRalphabeta/CD19-depleted stem cell transplant. The sequence was collected from a girl under three years old who had a stem cell transplant for combined immunodeficiency, so the T cells may come from the graft donor. The chain couples TRBV29-1 to TRBJ2-7, with D hard to call. The DNA of the CDR3 is TGCAGCGTTGTAGTGCTCTACGAGCAGTACTTC. Protein: CSVVVLYEQYF.